Following are 24 T cell receptor beta chains from one sample sequenced in a study of blood T cells in healthy people across ages (dated by TCRdb to the mid-2010s). The library was generated by 5' RACE. Sequencing relied on an Illumina HiSeq 2500. A second PCR of about 7 to 12 cycles was run with a J-beta primer mix and a sample-barcoded 5' primer. Starting from the raw public reads, TCRdb applied fastp trimming at Q25, assembled clones with MiXCR and retained in-frame beta chains. Every entry covers one CDR3 protein and lists the most common genes and DNA from its rows. Within this sample are about 770,000 distinct CDR3 sequences, with approximately 48% of them counted one time only. The ten largest account for about 21% of the sample. The specimen sequenced was blood. Receptors originate from a man in his 60s in good health.

This clonotype has a handful of counts. The gene calls are TRBV7-9 and TRBJ2-5; perhaps TRBD1 as D (6 bases). The DNA matches TRBJ2-7 better at its end, which makes the J call doubtful. CDR1 SEHNR and CDR2 FQNEAQ come from the germline V gene (reference sequence). The CDR3 sequence is 19 residues long. CDR3: CASSPEGGPALSNSYEQYF. The CDR3 nucleotides read TGTGCCAGCAGCCCAGAAGGGGGTCCTGCCCTCTCCAATTCCTACGAGCAGTACTTC.

The chain uses TRBV12-5 and TRBJ2-3, with 11 bases matching TRBD1. The CDR3 is 16 amino acids. The V and J ends lost 5 bases and 0 bases, in that order; junction bases with no gene match: 4. Germline assignment: CDR1 LGHNT and CDR2 FRNRAP. DNA for the CDR3: TGTGCTAGTGGTCCTGGGGACAGGGGGAGCACAGATACGCAGTATTTT. It specifies CASGPGDRGSTDTQYF.

The V gene is TRBV20-1, the J gene TRBJ1-3; D gene uncertain. V gave up 5 bases and J gave up 6 bases, with 17 bases separating them. This CDR3 is built from 14 residues. Germline assignment: CDR1 DFQATT and CDR2 SNEGSKA (reference sequence). DNA of the CDR3: TGCAGTGCTCAAGATCGATTGGGAGTAAACACCATATATTTT. Amino acids: CSAQDRLGVNTIYF.

Only a few counts were recorded for this clonotype. This chain connects TRBV6-1 to TRBJ2-1; D perhaps matches TRBD2 (7 bases). Looked up from germline, CDR1 is MNHNS and CDR2 is SASEGT. This CDR3 is built from 17 residues. V gave up 6 bases and J gave up 4 bases, with 22 bases separating them. CDR3 amino acids: CASSLGGRGPGYNEQFF. CDR3 nucleotides: TGTGCCAGCAGCTTGGGGGGGCGGGGGCCGGGATACAATGAGCAGTTCTTC.

This clonotype turned up a few times. V and J are TRBV2 and TRBJ2-5; D perhaps matches TRBD1 (5 bases). The CDR3 covers 13 residues. The V end lost 2 bases, the J end lost 2 bases, and 6 bases lay between the germline ends. Germline V lookup: CDR1 SNHLY, CDR2 FYNNEI. The CDR3 sequence is CASSETGQETQYF. CDR3 DNA: TGTGCCAGCAGTGAAACAGGTCAAGAGACCCAGTACTTC.

V is TRBV10-3 and J is TRBJ2-7; tentatively, D is TRBD2 (6 bases). Trimming removed 3 bases at V and 3 bases at J, with 9 bases between. This CDR3 comprises 13 residues. Germline assignment: CDR1 ENHRY and CDR2 SYGVKD. The CDR3 region is CAISDGDFYEQYF. CDR3 in DNA: TGTGCCATCAGTGACGGGGACTTCTACGAGCAGTACTTC.

This chain links TRBV25-1 with TRBJ2-7, with 7 bases lining up with TRBD2. The CDR3 has 12 residues. J lost 3 bases, V lost 10 bases, and 6 bases had no gene match. CDR1 and CDR2 from the germline V gene are MGHDK and SYGVNS. CDR3 DNA: TGTGCCACCACTAGCGAGGACTACGAGCAGTACTTC. Translating it yields CATTSEDYEQYF.

The V and J genes are TRBV3-1 and TRBJ2-3, with D perhaps matching TRBD2 (6 bases). CDR1 LGHDT and CDR2 YNNKEL come from the germline V gene (reference sequence). Trimming pared 0 bases from V and 12 bases from J, leaving 16 bases between. The CDR3 covers 14 residues. CDR3 sequence reads: CASSQEPFAGRQYF. The CDR3 DNA reads as TGTGCCAGCAGCCAAGAGCCCTTTGCGGGACGCCAGTATTTT.

CDR3 sequence (DNA): TGTGCCAGCAGTTTCCTATCTAGCGGGGGGTACGAGCAGTACTTC. This sequence encodes CASSFLSSGGYEQYF. The chain couples TRBV12-3 or TRBV12-4 to TRBJ2-5, with TRBD2 matching 11 bases. The J call is in doubt because the DNA end fits TRBJ2-7 better. This CDR3 contains 15 residues.

V and J are TRBV12-3 or TRBV12-4 and TRBJ2-3; D gene unclear. This CDR3 is built from 15 residues. V dropped 2 bases and J dropped 3 bases, with 12 bases sitting between them. CDR3 nucleotides: TGTGCCAGCAGTTTATCGGCCTGGGATACAGATACGCAGTATTTT. It codes for CASSLSAWDTDTQYF.

V gene TRBV2 combines with J gene TRBJ1-2, with 8 bases aligning to TRBD1. Trimming took 8 bases from V and 4 from J; bases not matched to a gene: 6. CDR3 length: 13 amino acids. CDR1 SNHLY and CDR2 FYNNEI come from the germline V gene. The CDR3 DNA reads TGTGCCAGCCCGACAGGGGTAGGCTATGGCTACACCTTC. Its protein is CASPTGVGYGYTF.

The chain joins TRBV4-3 to TRBJ1-6, with a weak D call TRBD1 (5 bases). The V and J ends lost 0 bases and 7 bases respectively, with 10 bases between them. The CDR3 covers 15 residues. Per the germline V gene, CDR1 is LGHNA and CDR2 is YSLEER. CDR3 nucleotide sequence: TGCGCCAGCAGCCAAGATGCAGGGAACAATTCACCCCTCCACTTT. Protein product: CASSQDAGNNSPLHF.

V and J are TRBV5-4 and TRBJ1-2, with 9 bases matching TRBD1. The CDR3 length is 16 residues. V gave up 7 bases and J gave up 3 bases; unmatched junction bases: 13. Germline CDR1 SGHNT, CDR2 YYREEE (reference sequence). The CDR3 protein is CASGPGGQGHDYGYTF. The CDR3 DNA follows: TGTGCCAGCGGCCCTGGGGGACAGGGTCACGACTATGGCTACACCTTC.

This clonotype was recorded a few times. V and J are TRBV7-2 and TRBJ2-4; 8 nucleotides match TRBD1. Germline-derived CDR1 and CDR2 are SGHTA and FQGNSA. With V trimmed by 4 bases and J by 7 bases, 6 bases remained unmatched. The CDR3 is 14 residues long. The CDR3 coding sequence is TGTGCCAGCAGCTATAGACAGGGGCATAACATTCAGTACTTC. Protein sequence: CASSYRQGHNIQYF.

In this sample, this clonotype turned up once. The J gene is TRBJ1-6, the V gene TRBV30; D is possibly TRBD1 (5 bases). The V gene lost 4 bases and the J gene lost 10 bases, with 17 bases spanning the gap. Per germline, CDR1 GTSNPN and CDR2 SVGIG (reference sequence). This CDR3 is 14 amino acids long. The CDR3 DNA follows: TGTGCCTGGACCCACGGGGACGGCGGATCACCCCTCCACTTT. Translated: CAWTHGDGGSPLHF.

This clonotype was counted only a few times. V is TRBV5-1 and J is TRBJ2-7; D may be TRBD1 (6 bases). Germline assignment: CDR1 SGHRS and CDR2 YFSETQ. Trimming shortened V by 6 bases and J by 3 bases, and 13 bases separated the two germline ends. The CDR3 is made up of 13 amino acids. The CDR3 nucleotides are TGCGCCAGCAAACAGGGTTCGGGCTACGAGCAGTACTTC. Residues: CASKQGSGYEQYF.

The V call is TRBV5-1, the J call TRBJ2-3; TRBD2 is a possible D gene (7 bases). The CDR3 runs to 13 residues. Germline lookup yields CDR1 SGHRS and CDR2 YFSETQ. Between the trimmed V and J ends, which lost 5 bases and 4 bases, there was a span of 11 bases. Written as DNA, the CDR3 is TGCGCCAGCAGACGGGGGGCGTCAGATACGCAGTATTTT. It is translated as CASRRGASDTQYF.

This clonotype was detected a few times. The V call is TRBV10-1, the J call TRBJ2-1; 7 bases map to TRBD2. CDR1 WNHNN and CDR2 SYGVQD come from the germline V gene (reference sequence). J was trimmed by 12 bases and V by 0 bases; bases with no gene match: 11. This CDR3 spans 15 amino acids. CDR3 amino acids: CASSESKLGGSGQFF. The CDR3 DNA is TGCGCCAGCAGTGAGTCGAAACTCGGGGGGAGCGGGCAGTTCTTC.

This clonotype was detected ten times or more. The chain joins TRBV30 to TRBJ2-7, with D perhaps being TRBD1 or TRBD2 (6 bases each). Trimming removed 1 base from V and 6 bases from J, with 13 bases in between. Germline-derived CDR1 and CDR2 are GTSNPN and SVGIG (reference sequence). The CDR3 has 13 amino acids. CDR3 in DNA: TGTGCCTGGAGTGGACTAGGGGGTCGCGAGCAGTACTTC. This codes for CAWSGLGGREQYF.

V usage is TRBV5-1 and J usage is TRBJ2-7; weak D call: TRBD1 (6 bases). V was shortened by 4 bases and J by 2 bases, with 13 bases between the two germline ends. Germline CDR1 and CDR2: SGHRS and YFSETQ. The CDR3 contains 14 residues. CDR3 DNA: TGCGCCAGCAGCCTTGGACAGCCCACCTACGAGCAGTACTTC. This codes for CASSLGQPTYEQYF.

This sequence joins TRBV14 and TRBJ1-6, with no clear D. The V end was cut by 1 base, the J end by 13 bases, with 11 bases between. The CDR3 totals 13 residues. Per germline, CDR1 SGHDN and CDR2 FVKESK. As DNA, the CDR3 is TGTGCCAGCAGCCAAGGCCGACTTTTGCCCCTCCACTTT. This sequence encodes CASSQGRLLPLHF.

This chain links TRBV7-2 with TRBJ2-1, with D unclear. Trimming took off 4 bases at V and 2 bases at J, with 6 bases between the two ends. This CDR3 contains 13 residues. Germline V gene lookup returns CDR1 SGHTA and CDR2 FQGNSA. The DNA of the CDR3 is TGTGCCAGCAGCTCGTCAGCCTACAATGAGCAGTTCTTC. The encoded protein is CASSSSAYNEQFF.

A single count supports this clonotype. Compared with germline, one end of the junction differs, possibly owing to a read error. The chain is built from TRBV11-2 and TRBJ2-7, with TRBD2 matching 16 bases. The end of the DNA is better explained by TRBJ2-5, so the J call may be wrong. Germline CDR1 and CDR2: SGHAT and FQNNGV. This CDR3 is built from 21 residues. CDR3 bases: TGCGCCAGCAGCGTTGAATTCCCGACCGGGACTAGCGGGGGGGCTCGAAAGACCCAGTACTTC. This translates into CASSVEFPTGTSGGARKTQYF.

CDR3 loop: CASSHNRGSYEQYF. CDR3 nucleotides: TGTGCCAGCAGCCATAACCGGGGGTCCTACGAGCAGTACTTC. The genes are TRBV6-5 and TRBJ2-7; TRBD2 might be the D (6 bases). This CDR3 is built from 14 residues. CDR1 and CDR2 (germline): MNHEY, SVGAGI. V was clipped by 6 bases and J by 1 base, with 13 bases between them.